The sample holds one count of the clone carrying this T cell receptor (beta chain). The lymph nodes were axillary draining lymph nodes from breast cancer patients. Each CDR3 protein is one row after TCRdb ran MiXCR on the multiplex PCR reads. The table lists 150,000 to 200,000 distinct CDR3 sequences, 30% to 35% of them singletons. The CDR3 has 14 amino acids. V was clipped by 4 bases and J by 5 bases, with 11 bases between them. Germline CDR1 and CDR2: LNHDA and SQIVND (reference sequence). These data come from a study of breast tumors, draining lymph nodes, adjacent tissues. The sequence was obtained from a female donor with breast cancer. Some clones in this sample may be carry-over from other donors' samples. The chain couples TRBV19 to TRBJ1-4; weak D call: TRBD1 (6 bases). Sequencing was performed on axillary lymph node tissue. CDR3 nucleotides: TGTGCCAGTAGTAAGGTGGGGGGCAATGAAAAACTGTTTTTT. Its protein is CASSKVGGNEKLFF.